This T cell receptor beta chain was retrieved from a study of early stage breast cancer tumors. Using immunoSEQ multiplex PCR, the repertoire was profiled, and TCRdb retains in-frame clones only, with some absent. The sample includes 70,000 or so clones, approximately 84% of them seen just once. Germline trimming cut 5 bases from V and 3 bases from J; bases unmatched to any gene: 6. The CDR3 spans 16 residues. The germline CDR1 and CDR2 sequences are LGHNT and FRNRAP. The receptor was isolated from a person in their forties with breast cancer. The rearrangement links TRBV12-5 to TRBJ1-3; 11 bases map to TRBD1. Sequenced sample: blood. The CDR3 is CASGPGGQGVGNTIYF. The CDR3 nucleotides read TGTGCTAGTGGTCCAGGGGGACAGGGGGTTGGAAACACCATATATTTT.